The TCR beta chain described here comes from a study of blood T cell repertoires in COVID-19. Study as a whole: There were acute and convalescent COVID-19 samples, and they came from the United States, Italy and Spain. Sample material is recorded as cDNA or gDNA derived from T cells, B-cell-depleted T cells, or PBMCs.

The V gene's germline CDR1 is LNHDA and CDR2 SQIVND (reference sequence). CDR3 size: 14 residues. Trimming shortened V by 6 bases and J by 2 bases, and 13 bases separated the two germline ends. In the original processing: Estimation of nucleated cell counts was performed using reference gene primer amplification. Profiling relied on immunoSEQ multiplex PCR, and the TCRdb table lists in-frame clones only, not all of them. D and trimming come from the DNA, and the V and J calls and clone size come from that table. Counted here are over 200,000 clones, roughly 87% occurring once; the ten biggest clones make up 1.5% to 2%.

This clonotype originated in a man in his forties with active or convalescent COVID-19. The rearrangement links TRBV19 to TRBJ2-5; a possible D gene is TRBD1 (5 bases). Sequenced: peripheral blood. CDR3 sequence (DNA): TGTGCCAGTAGCGGACGGACACTGCAAGAGACCCAGTACTTC. Translating it yields CASSGRTLQETQYF.